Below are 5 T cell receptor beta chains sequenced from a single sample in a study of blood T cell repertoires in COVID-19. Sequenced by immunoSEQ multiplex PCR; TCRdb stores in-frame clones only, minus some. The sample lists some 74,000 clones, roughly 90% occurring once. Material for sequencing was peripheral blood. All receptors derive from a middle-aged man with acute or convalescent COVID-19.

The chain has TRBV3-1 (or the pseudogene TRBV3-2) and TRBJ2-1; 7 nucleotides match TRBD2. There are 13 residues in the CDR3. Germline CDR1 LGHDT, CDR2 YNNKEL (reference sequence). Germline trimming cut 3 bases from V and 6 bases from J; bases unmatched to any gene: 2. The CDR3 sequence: CASSQGGSNEQFF. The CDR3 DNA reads TGTGCCAGCAGCCAGGGGGGGAGCAATGAGCAGTTCTTC.

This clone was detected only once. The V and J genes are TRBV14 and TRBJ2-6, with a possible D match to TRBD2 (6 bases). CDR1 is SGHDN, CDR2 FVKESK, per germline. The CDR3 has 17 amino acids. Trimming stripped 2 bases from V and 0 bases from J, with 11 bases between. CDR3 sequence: CASSQSGTFSGANVLTF. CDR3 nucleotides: TGTGCCAGCAGCCAATCAGGGACTTTCTCTGGGGCCAACGTCCTGACTTTC.

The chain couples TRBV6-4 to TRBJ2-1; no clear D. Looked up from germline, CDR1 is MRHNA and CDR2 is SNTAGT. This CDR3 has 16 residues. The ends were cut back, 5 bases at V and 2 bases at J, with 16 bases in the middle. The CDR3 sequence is CASSPEASDTYNEQFF. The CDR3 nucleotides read TGTGCCAGCAGTCCTGAGGCCTCCGATACCTACAATGAGCAGTTCTTC.

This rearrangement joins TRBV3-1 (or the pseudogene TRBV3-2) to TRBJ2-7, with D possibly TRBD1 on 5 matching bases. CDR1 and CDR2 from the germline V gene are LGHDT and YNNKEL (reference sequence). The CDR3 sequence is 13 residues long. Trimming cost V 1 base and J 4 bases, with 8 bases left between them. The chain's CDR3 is CASSQVQGYEQYF. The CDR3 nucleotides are TGTGCCAGCAGCCAAGTTCAGGGTTACGAGCAGTACTTC.

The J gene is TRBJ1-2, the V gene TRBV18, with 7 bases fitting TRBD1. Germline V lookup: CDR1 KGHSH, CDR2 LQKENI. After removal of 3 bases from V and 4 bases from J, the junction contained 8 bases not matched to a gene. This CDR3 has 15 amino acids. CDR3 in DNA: TGTGCCAGCTCACCTCCGACAGGGATACCCTATGGCTACACCTTC. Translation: CASSPPTGIPYGYTF.